The present TCR beta chain was sequenced within a study of T cell changes during pregnancy in multiple sclerosis. This table comes from immunoSEQ multiplex PCR, and its TCRdb copy is limited to in-frame clones, with some not included. The sample consists of about 51,000 clones, roughly 93% of them appearing once. The source material was peripheral blood, sampled in the second trimester of pregnancy. The clonotype comes from a female donor with multiple sclerosis, enrolled in a pregnancy study.

The CDR3 nucleotides read TGTGCCAGCAGTATTGACCAAGGAGGTGGCTACACCTTC. Translated, it gives CASSIDQGGGYTF. The V gene is TRBV9, the J gene TRBJ1-2; D is uncertain. The CDR3 spans 13 residues. Trimming removed 5 bases from V and 7 bases from J, with 15 bases in between. Germline V CDR1 and CDR2: SGDLS, YYNGEE. Full variable domain (remainder filled in from reference TRBV9 and TRBJ1-2): DSGVTQTPKHLITATGQRVTLRCSPRSGDLSVYWYQQSLDQGLQFLIQYYNGEERAKGNILERFSAQQFPDLHSELNLSSLELGDSALYFCASSIDQGGGYTFGSGTRLTVV.